This passage covers 18 T cell receptor beta chains from one sample sequenced in a study of molecular identifiers for immune sequencing clone quantification. TCRdb reanalysed the PCR reads using MiXCR and keeps one entry per CDR3 protein. The sample shows around 480,000 distinct CDR3 sequences, 20% to 25% of them seen only once. The source material was naive CD8+ T cells from blood, with Jurkat cell RNA spiked in. As for subset: FACS-sorted CD8+CD4-CCR7+CD45RA+ naive T cells. These receptors originate from a human donor in good health. Some libraries in this study had Jurkat cell RNA spiked in.

As regards this clonotype: A read error may explain this, as a much larger clone is one base away. Likely a read error: the CDR3 ends without its conserved phenylalanine or tryptophan. The rearrangement joins TRBV6-5 to TRBJ2-5, with 8 bases matching TRBD2. This CDR3 contains 15 residues. Germline V lookup: CDR1 MNHEY, CDR2 SVGAGI. Trimming at V came to 2 bases and at J to 1 base, leaving 3 bases not matched to a gene. CDR3 amino acids: CASSYIAGTQETQYY. DNA of the CDR3: TGTGCCAGCAGTTACATAGCGGGGACCCAAGAGACCCAGTACTAC.

This clonotype showed up just a few times. This chain uses TRBV4-1 with TRBJ1-2, with TRBD1 matching 7 bases. The CDR3 spans 16 residues. Germline V gene sequence: CDR1 MGHRA, CDR2 YSYEKL. V gave up 4 bases and J gave up 0 bases; unmatched junction bases: 8. The DNA of the CDR3 is TGCGCCAGCAGCCCCGAAGACAGGGAGCCTAACTATGGCTACACCTTC. This encodes CASSPEDREPNYGYTF.

As to this clonotype: A much bigger clone sits one base away, suggesting this may be a read error. The final CDR3 position lacks the conserved phenylalanine or tryptophan, pointing to a likely read error. The V and J genes are TRBV14 and TRBJ2-3; D call uncertain. Trimming shortened V by 0 bases and J by 2 bases, and 3 bases separated the two germline ends. The germline gives CDR1 SGHDN, CDR2 FVKESK. The CDR3 is made up of 13 amino acids. The CDR3 sequence is CASSQDLTDTQYL. DNA of the CDR3: TGTGCCAGCAGCCAAGACCTCACAGATACGCAGTATCTT.

This clonotype was seen a few times. The V and J genes are TRBV7-9 and TRBJ2-7, with a tentative D call TRBD1 (6 bases). CDR3 length: 18 residues. CDR1 SEHNR and CDR2 FQNEAQ come from the germline V gene (reference sequence). With 4 bases removed from V and 0 bases from J, the gap between germline ends came to 22 bases. This CDR3 reads CASSWLDPRDKSSYEQYF. In DNA form, the CDR3 reads TGTGCCAGCAGCTGGCTCGACCCCCGGGACAAGAGCTCCTACGAGCAGTACTTC.

The chain joins TRBV6-6 to TRBJ1-2; 12 bases align to TRBD1. Losses at the gene ends were 6 bases for V and 8 bases for J; bases not matched to a gene: 10. The CDR3 sequence is 15 residues long. Germline V gene lookup returns CDR1 MNHNY and CDR2 SVGAGI (reference sequence). The CDR3 spells CASRLPGQGAQGYTF. CDR3 DNA: TGTGCCAGCAGGCTTCCGGGACAGGGGGCGCAGGGCTACACCTTC.

J is TRBJ2-1 and V is TRBV6-2 or TRBV6-3, with 9 bases fitting TRBD2. The ends lost 0 bases at V and 2 bases at J; junction bases unmatched: 2. CDR1 is MNHEY, CDR2 SVGEGT, per germline. The CDR3 contains 16 residues. CDR3 sequence reads: CASSYSIAGAYNEQFF. In nucleotides, the CDR3 is TGTGCCAGCAGTTACTCGATAGCGGGAGCCTACAATGAGCAGTTCTTC.

The chain links TRBV15 to TRBJ2-2; TRBD2 matches 10 bases. The V gene end was trimmed by 0 bases and the J gene end by 5 bases; junction bases not matched to a gene: 27. Germline CDR1 is LNHNV and CDR2 is YYDKDF (reference sequence). The CDR3 covers 24 residues. CDR3 loop: CATSRDPATSMGSGGGLYTGELFF. The CDR3 nucleotides are TGTGCCACCAGCAGAGATCCGGCAACTTCCATGGGGAGCGGGGGGGGCCTCTATACCGGGGAGCTGTTTTTT.

This chain joins TRBV27 and TRBJ2-3; D is unresolved. Per germline, CDR1 MNHEY and CDR2 SMNVEV (reference sequence). Trimming removed 8 bases from V and 4 bases from J, with 19 bases in between. This CDR3 contains 15 residues. CDR3 sequence reads: CASGQLLSSSDTQYF. Written as DNA, the CDR3 is TGTGCCAGCGGGCAACTTTTGTCGTCTTCAGATACGCAGTATTTT.

This clonotype was seen more than once but under ten times. V usage is TRBV13 and J usage is TRBJ2-3; D not resolved. Germline V gives CDR1 PRHDT, CDR2 FYEKMQ (reference sequence). The CDR3 is 15 residues long. Trimming removed 2 bases at V and 1 base at J, with 10 bases between. The CDR3 region is CASSLPFGGTDTQYF. DNA for the CDR3: TGTGCCAGCAGCTTACCTTTCGGAGGCACAGATACGCAGTATTTT.

This clonotype was picked up a small number of times. The chain links TRBV27 to TRBJ2-7; tentatively, D is TRBD1 or TRBD2 (5 bases each). V was clipped by 8 bases and J by 7 bases, with 27 bases between them. The CDR3 extends over 16 amino acids. Germline lookup yields CDR1 MNHEY and CDR2 SMNVEV (reference sequence). Here the CDR3 DNA reads TGTGCCAGCTCCACTTTTGCCGGGACGTTCTCTTTAGAGCAGTACTTC. Translated, it gives CASSTFAGTFSLEQYF.

The rearrangement links TRBV11-3 to TRBJ2-7, with D hard to call. Between the trimmed V and J ends, which lost 5 bases and 5 bases, there was a span of 13 bases. The CDR3 covers 13 residues. Germline V gene data show CDR1 as SGHNT and CDR2 as YENEEA. This CDR3 reads CASSPRAGHEQYF. CDR3 DNA: TGTGCCAGCAGCCCAAGGGCCGGACACGAGCAGTACTTC.

On this clonotype itself: With a much larger clone just one base away, this may be a read error. This chain joins TRBV29-1 and TRBJ1-1; D is uncertain. Looked up from germline, CDR1 is SQVTM and CDR2 is ANQGSEA. The CDR3 has 11 amino acids. CDR3 bases: TGCAGCGTTTCCCGGAACACTGAAGCTTCCTTT. It is translated as CSVSRNTEASF.

The sample holds a few counts of this clonotype. V usage is TRBV3-1 and J usage is TRBJ2-6; D unclear. This CDR3 region has 19 residues. Trimming took 0 bases from V and 0 from J, leaving 15 bases between them. The germline V gene encodes CDR1 LGHDT and CDR2 YNNKEL (reference sequence). The CDR3 coding sequence is TGTGCCAGCAGCCAAGATGGCGGAAGAAGAGGCTCTGGGGCCAACGTCCTGACTTTC. It specifies CASSQDGGRRGSGANVLTF.

V and J are TRBV10-1 and TRBJ2-3; D is unclear. Germline assignment: CDR1 WNHNN and CDR2 SYGVQD (reference sequence). Between the trimmed V and J ends, which lost 2 bases and 0 bases, there was a span of 6 bases. The CDR3 has 14 amino acids. In DNA form, the CDR3 reads TGCGCCAGCAGTGAGCTGGCTAGCACAGATACGCAGTATTTT. Residues: CASSELASTDTQYF.

The table lists this clonotype with many counts. The CDR3 bases are TGTGCCAGCAGTTTAGCCACAGGGACAGTAAGGGAGCAGTACTTC. Translating gives CASSLATGTVREQYF. The V gene is TRBV12-3 or TRBV12-4, the J gene TRBJ2-7; 7 nucleotides line up with TRBD1. Trimming removed 0 bases from V and 7 bases from J; junction bases left unmatched: 9. This CDR3 has 15 residues.

Note on this clonotype: This clone may be a read error of a much larger clone one base away. The chain joins TRBV27 to TRBJ2-7; 9 bases align to TRBD2. Germline V gene sequence: CDR1 MNHEY, CDR2 SMNVEV (reference sequence). The J segment lost 3 bases and the V segment lost 2 bases, leaving 5 bases of the junction unmatched. The length of the CDR3 is 15 residues. In DNA form, the CDR3 reads TGTGCCAGCAGTTTACGTAGCGGGAGTATCTACGAGCAGTACTTC. This translates into CASSLRSGSIYEQYF.

Remarks on this clonotype: The junction shows a germline mismatch at one end, possibly a read error. This chain joins TRBV7-9 and TRBJ2-5; TRBD2 agrees at 11 bases. The CDR3 has 16 residues. The germline V gene has CDR1 SEHNR and CDR2 FQNEAQ (reference sequence). The chain's CDR3 is CASSLGGLAAAETRYF. The CDR3 bases are TGTGCCAGCAGCTTAGGGGGACTAGCGGCCGCAGAGACCCGGTACTTC.

This clonotype was detected a few times. The chain employs TRBV12-5 and TRBJ2-7, with D tentatively TRBD1 or TRBD2 (5 bases each). Trimming removed 5 bases at V and 6 bases at J, with 23 bases between. This CDR3 comprises 16 residues. Germline-derived CDR1 and CDR2 are LGHNT and FRNRAP. The DNA of the CDR3 is TGTGCTAGTGGTCCGCTCGGGGCACCCATCCTTCGCGAGCAGTACTTC. Protein: CASGPLGAPILREQYF.